One sample yielded the 6 T cell receptor beta chains listed below, sequenced in a study of human T cells and chemical hapten exposure. A single record per CDR3 protein comes from TCRdb applying MiXCR to the RACE reads. The sample has some 300,000 distinct CDR3 sequences, approximately 5.8% seen once. Noted time point: pre-sensitization, week 0. Sample treatment: therapeutic diphenylcyclopropenone sensitization with weekly scalp DPC. The sequencing used whole blood, collected in connection with sensitization to the hapten diphenylcyclopropenone (DPC). The receptors here all came from a woman between 18 and 30 years old with alopecia areata. Some clones in this sample may be carry-over from other donors' samples.

This clonotype came up a few times. The V gene is TRBV10-3, the J gene TRBJ2-7; the D gene could be TRBD1 or TRBD2 (5 bases each). V lost 10 bases to trimming and J lost 5 bases, with 18 bases between them. Germline assignment: CDR1 ENHRY and CDR2 SYGVKD. CDR3 length: 13 residues. The CDR3 sequence is CATGASPSHEQYF. The CDR3 DNA sequence: TGTGCCACCGGGGCGAGTCCTTCGCACGAGCAGTACTTC.

This clonotype was seen more than once but under ten times. V usage is TRBV28 and J usage is TRBJ1-6, with a possible D match to TRBD1 (5 bases). The length of the CDR3 is 12 residues. Trimming pared 8 bases from V and 13 bases from J, leaving 15 bases between. Germline V CDR1 and CDR2: MDHEN, SYDVKM. The CDR3 is CASGTKGAPLHF. The CDR3 bases are TGTGCCAGCGGGACTAAGGGCGCTCCCCTCCACTTT.

This clonotype occurred many times. The gene calls are TRBV12-3 or TRBV12-4 and TRBJ1-2; D uncertain. V gave up 10 bases and J gave up 3 bases, with 18 bases separating them. The CDR3 length is 14 residues. The CDR3 here is CAIYKARLYYGYTF. The CDR3 nucleotides are TGTGCCATTTACAAGGCACGGTTGTACTATGGCTACACCTTC.

This clonotype has more than one count but fewer than ten. V and J are TRBV7-9 and TRBJ2-1, with TRBD1 as a possible D gene (6 bases). The CDR3 spans 16 residues. V lost 1 base to trimming and J lost 4 bases, with 14 bases between them. Per the germline V gene, CDR1 is SEHNR and CDR2 is FQNEAQ (reference sequence). Here the CDR3 reads CASSLGDITYYNEQFF. CDR3 DNA sequence: TGTGCCAGCAGCTTAGGGGACATCACTTATTACAATGAGCAGTTCTTC.

This clonotype was observed a few times. CDR3 region: CASTLWGAGYTDFSGNTIYF. The DNA of the CDR3 is TGTGCCAGCACCCTTTGGGGGGCGGGCTACACGGACTTCTCTGGAAACACCATATATTTT. The chain uses TRBV12-3 or TRBV12-4 and TRBJ1-3; a weak D match, TRBD1 (6 bases). The CDR3 sequence is 20 residues long. Trimming left V 7 bases short and J 0 bases short, with 28 bases between.

This clonotype has only a few counts. The V and J genes are TRBV19 and TRBJ2-5, with 9 nucleotides matching TRBD2. Germline CDR1 LNHDA, CDR2 SQIVND (reference sequence). CDR3 length: 15 residues. Losses at the gene ends were 0 bases for V and 6 bases for J; bases not matched to a gene: 5. This CDR3 is CASSIEAGGEQTQYF. The DNA for the CDR3 is TGTGCCAGTAGTATAGAAGCGGGGGGTGAACAGACCCAGTACTTC. The complete variable domain, with remaining parts taken from reference TRBV19 and TRBJ2-5, reads DGGITQSPKYLFRKEGQNVTLSCEQNLNHDAMYWYRQDPGQGLRLIYYSQIVNDFQKGDIAEGYSVSREKKESFPLTVTSAQKNPTAFYLCASSIEAGGEQTQYFGPGTRLLVL.